The sequence of this T cell receptor (beta chain) was determined in a study of T cells in Graves' hyperthyroidism and ophthalmopathy. The study, taken as a whole, reports: Onset of ophthalmopathy came a median around 6.5 months after the model predicted it.

Hyperthyroidism was newly diagnosed in patients aged 18 to 65 (duration under 2 months). V was cut by 4 bases and J by 3 bases, with 9 bases left in between. The germline CDR1 and CDR2 sequences are SGHTA and FQGNSA. CDR3 length: 13 amino acids. Notes on this clonotype: The antigen is not known.

Amplification of TCR beta CDR3 regions used RNA as the template. TCR CDR3 underwent first-round RT-PCR with the HTBI primer set. TCRdb reprocessed the multiplex PCR reads with MiXCR, giving one entry per CDR3 protein. Among 600,000 to 900,000 distinct CDR3 sequences listed, around 17% were seen once. V is TRBV7-2 and J is TRBJ2-5; no reliable D call. This receptor was identified in a man aged 18 to 35 with Graves' hyperthyroidism. The material sequenced was blood. The CDR3 DNA sequence: TGTGCCAGCAGCTCTTTCTCGAAAGAGACCCAGTACTTC. Translated: CASSSFSKETQYF.